This is a list of T cell receptor beta chains from one sample in a study of T cells in Graves' hyperthyroidism and ophthalmopathy. MiXCR was run by TCRdb on the multiplex PCR reads, yielding one entry per CDR3 protein. This table holds about 570,000 distinct CDR3 sequences, about 45% found once. Sequenced: peripheral blood or thyroid tissue (not recorded which). These receptors came from an adult woman with Graves' disease, either hyperthyroidism or ophthalmopathy (not recorded which). Each CDR3 is given with its conserved first and last residue. D genes are given only for firm matches. The size entry is marked missing in some rows and otherwise reads once, few, many or a size class.

TRBJ1-1,many,TRBV6-5,TRBD1,15,TGTGCCAGCAGTCCTTCTGGGACAGCTAACACTGAAGCTTTCTTT,CASSPSGTANTEAFF
TRBJ1-2,many,TRBV10-2,TRBD1,16,TGCGCCAGCAGGATGACAGGGGGTTCTGGGCAGGGTGGCTACACCTTC,CASRMTGGSGQGGYTF
TRBJ1-4,NA,TRBV5-1,NA,13,TGCGCCAGCAGCTTGGTATCGGATGAAAAACTGTTTTTT,CASSLVSDEKLFF
TRBJ2-2,many,TRBV7-8,NA,15,TGTGCCAGCAGCTTCTTCAACTCAAACACCGGGGAGCTGTTTTTT,CASSFFNSNTGELFF
TRBJ2-3,few,TRBV29-1,TRBD2,15,TGCAGCCTTGTAGCGGGGGGGACCGTGGGAGATACGCAGTATTTT,CSLVAGGTVGDTQYF
TRBJ1-1,many,TRBV20-1,NA,13,TGCAGTGCTAGTACAGACTACTACACTGAAGCTTTCTTT,CSASTDYYTEAFF
TRBJ1-2,NA,TRBV10-3,NA,11,TGTGCCATCAGTGATACTAGGGGCTACACCTTC,CAISDTRGYTF
TRBJ2-7,many,TRBV6-6,NA,15,TGTGCCAGCAGCCGGCCTTGGGGGGCTGGTCACGAGCAGTACTTC,CASSRPWGAGHEQYF
TRBJ2-7,many,TRBV7-9,NA,15,TGTGCCAGCAGCTTAGACCGAGGAGTCCTCTACGAGCAGTACTTC,CASSLDRGVLYEQYF
TRBJ2-7,many,TRBV5-5,TRBD1,16,TGTGCCAGCAGCATACCTCCGGGACAGGGGAGCTACGAGCAGTACTTC,CASSIPPGQGSYEQYF
TRBJ2-7,NA,TRBV29-1,TRBD1,14,TGCAGCGCCTCAGGACAGGGGGCTCCCTACGAGCAGTACTTC,CSASGQGAPYEQYF
TRBJ1-1,NA,TRBV10-3,NA,15,TGTGCCACCGCCGGGGCAGCAAACCTGAACACTGAAGCTTTCTTT,CATAGAANLNTEAFF
TRBJ2-7,NA,TRBV10-3,NA,14,TGTGCCAGCAGTTACGGCGGAGCGGCCTACGAGCAGTACTTC,CASSYGGAAYEQYF
TRBJ2-5,many,TRBV20-1,TRBD2,16,TGCAGTGCGACTGGAGCGGGAGGCCCCACCAAGAGAACCCAGTACTTC,CSATGAGGPTKRTQYF
TRBJ2-7,many,TRBV6-5,NA,13,TGTGCCAGCAGAACCGGGCCCTCCTACGAGCAGTACTTC,CASRTGPSYEQYF
TRBJ1-2,NA,TRBV12-3/TRBV12-4,TRBD1,16,TGTGCCAGCAGCCTCCGGGACAGGGGGAGCGGCTATGGCTACACCTTC,CASSLRDRGSGYGYTF
TRBJ1-1,NA,TRBV5-1,NA,15,TGCGCCAGCAGCTTGAACGGACTCCCGAACACTGAAGCTTTCTTT,CASSLNGLPNTEAFF
TRBJ2-7,many,TRBV5-1,TRBD2,15,TGCGCCAGCAGCTTCATAGCGGGATCAGTGTACGAGCAGTACTTC,CASSFIAGSVYEQYF
TRBJ2-1,few,TRBV2,TRBD2,15,TGTGCCAGCAGTGATAAGCGGGGGTCCTACAATGAGCAGTTCTTC,CASSDKRGSYNEQFF
TRBJ1-6,NA,TRBV5-4,NA,15,TGCGCCAGCAGCCAGGAGGGACCGGCAAATTCACCCCTCCACTTT,CASSQEGPANSPLHF
TRBJ1-2,NA,TRBV6-2/TRBV6-3,NA,13,TGTGCCAGCAGTAGCCGCCTCCCGCGGGGCTACACCTTC,CASSSRLPRGYTF
TRBJ1-2,NA,TRBV7-2,NA,15,TGTGCCAGCAGCTCCCCTGGGGGGCAGATAGGGGGCTACACCTTC,CASSSPGGQIGGYTF
TRBJ2-2,NA,TRBV20-1,TRBD2,13,TGCAGTGCGAATGGGCGGGAGTCCGGGGAGCTGTTTTTT,CSANGRESGELFF
TRBJ2-7,NA,TRBV10-3,TRBD1,14,TGTGCCATCAGCTCCTCGACAGGGGAGGACGAGCAGTACTTC,CAISSSTGEDEQYF
TRBJ1-4,NA,TRBV5-1,NA,15,TGCGCCAGCAGCCTCCGGGGGGTTGTTAATGAAAAACTGTTTTTT,CASSLRGVVNEKLFF
TRBJ2-2,NA,TRBV6-1,NA,15,TGTGCCAGCAGTCCTTTAAGCGGTGACACCGGGGAGCTGTTTTTT,CASSPLSGDTGELFF
TRBJ2-2,NA,TRBV14,NA,13,TGTGCCAGCTCAGGCTCGGAAACCGGGGAGCTGTTTTTT,CASSGSETGELFF
TRBJ2-5,NA,TRBV10-3,TRBD2,16,TGTGCCATCAGTGGCGGGGGGGGCACAGGAGAAGAGACCCAGTACTTC,CAISGGGGTGEETQYF
TRBJ1-2,NA,TRBV20-1,TRBD1,14,TGCAGTGCCCGGACAGGGGGCTCGAACTATGGCTACACCTTC,CSARTGGSNYGYTF
TRBJ2-5,NA,TRBV5-6,TRBD2,14,TGTGCCAGCCGGGACGGGACTAGCTATGAGACCCAGTACTTC,CASRDGTSYETQYF
TRBJ1-5,NA,TRBV2,NA,15,TGTGCCAGCACTGGAGGAGGAGGTAGCAATCAGCCCCAGCATTTT,CASTGGGGSNQPQHF
TRBJ2-7,NA,TRBV28,TRBD1,14,TGTGCCAGCAGGGACCGGGACAGGGCCTACGAGCAGTACTTC,CASRDRDRAYEQYF
TRBJ1-2,once,TRBV7-8,TRBD1,16,TGTGCCAGCAGCAGAGGGGACAGGGGGCGCACCTATGGCTACACCTTC,CASSRGDRGRTYGYTF
TRBJ2-1,NA,TRBV7-9,NA,16,TGTGCCAGCAGCGTAGAGGGTGGGAGCCTCTACAATGAGCAGTTCTTC,CASSVEGGSLYNEQFF
TRBJ2-2,once,TRBV2,NA,14,TGTGCCAGCAGGAGGTTTGGCCGGACCGGGGAGCTGCTTTTT,CASRRFGRTGELLF
TRBJ1-1,NA,TRBV10-3,TRBD1,17,TGTGCCATCAGTCACGCTGACCGTGACAGGGTGAACACTGAAGCTTTCTTT,CAISHADRDRVNTEAFF
TRBJ2-7,NA,TRBV7-9,NA,13,TGTGCCAGCAGCCCGACGGAATACGGGGAGCAGTACTTC,CASSPTEYGEQYF
TRBJ2-5,NA,TRBV10-3,TRBD1,15,TGTGCCAGCAGACAGACAGGGGGCCGTACGGAGACCCAGTACTTC,CASRQTGGRTETQYF
TRBJ2-3,few,TRBV7-6,TRBD1,17,TGTGCCAGCAGCTTGATGACACCGGGACAGGGGGCTGATACGCAGTATTTT,CASSLMTPGQGADTQYF
TRBJ2-2,once,TRBV19,NA,13,TGTGCCAGTAGTAGGGGGGCCGCACGGGAGCTGTTTTTT,CASSRGAARELFF
TRBJ1-3,many,TRBV11-2,NA,14,TGTGCCAGCAGCTTAGCCTGGACGATGGACACCATATATTTT,CASSLAWTMDTIYF
TRBJ1-2,few,TRBV7-2,TRBD1,13,TGTGCCAGCAGCTGGCAGGGGGTCCCTGGCTACACCTTC,CASSWQGVPGYTF
TRBJ2-5,many,TRBV13,TRBD2,15,TGTGCCAGCAGCCCAAGCGGGAGTTCTGGAGAGACCCAGTACTTC,CASSPSGSSGETQYF
TRBJ1-2,NA,TRBV5-1,NA,18,TGCGCCAGCAGCTCCGGGACTAGAGCGGGCGGGGAGGGCTATGGCTACACCTTC,CASSSGTRAGGEGYGYTF
TRBJ1-5,many,TRBV12-3/TRBV12-4,TRBD1,16,TGTGCCAGCAGTGGGCAGGGGGCCCTTGGCAATCAGCCCCAGCATTTT,CASSGQGALGNQPQHF
TRBJ1-2,many,TRBV7-8,NA,12,TGTGCCAGCAGCCCCCTGAACTATGGCTACACCTTC,CASSPLNYGYTF
TRBJ2-7,many,TRBV11-2,TRBD1,15,TGTGCCAGCAGCTTGGGGACAGCCCAGACCTACGAGCAGTACTTC,CASSLGTAQTYEQYF
TRBJ1-1,NA,TRBV12-5,NA,14,TGTGCTAGTGGTTTAGACGGTCCGAACACTGAAGCTTTCTTT,CASGLDGPNTEAFF
TRBJ1-1,NA,TRBV24-1,TRBD1,17,TGTGCCACCAGTGAGTCGGGACAGGGGCCCTTGGGTACTGAAGCTTTCTTT,CATSESGQGPLGTEAFF
TRBJ2-7,many,TRBV20-1,TRBD2,15,TGCAGTGCTAGCAATCCGGGACTAGTTCCCTACGAGCAGTACTTC,CSASNPGLVPYEQYF
TRBJ1-1,NA,TRBV25-1,NA,11,TGTGCCACCCTTCGGAACACTGAAGCTTTCTTT,CATLRNTEAFF
TRBJ2-5,many,TRBV6-4,TRBD2,15,TGTGCCAGCAGTCCCGGGACTAGCGGCCAAGAGACCCAGTACTTC,CASSPGTSGQETQYF
TRBJ2-5,many,TRBV7-9,NA,15,TGTGCCAGCAGCTTAGTAGCGGAGACTCAAGAGACCCAGTACTTC,CASSLVAETQETQYF
TRBJ2-3,few,TRBV15,NA,15,TGTGCCACCAGCAGCCGACGACAGGAAACAGATACGCAGTATTTT,CATSSRRQETDTQYF
TRBJ1-2,many,TRBV10-3,TRBD1,13,TGTGCCGTGGAACCCGGACAGGGCTATGGCTACACCTTC,CAVEPGQGYGYTF
TRBJ1-1,NA,TRBV29-1,NA,11,TGCAGCGTGGACAGAGAGAATGAAGCTTTCTTT,CSVDRENEAFF
TRBJ2-6,many,TRBV7-9,NA,13,TGTGCCAGCAGTGCCCCTGGGGCCAACGTCCTGACTTTC,CASSAPGANVLTF
TRBJ2-7,many,TRBV20-1,NA,13,TGCAGTGCTAGTCGGACAAGATCCTACGAGCAGTACTTC,CSASRTRSYEQYF
TRBJ2-2,many,TRBV2,NA,13,TGTGCCAGCAATCAGATGAACACCGGGGAGCTGTTTTTT,CASNQMNTGELFF
TRBJ2-5,many,TRBV6-1,NA,13,TGTGCCAGCAGCGCCGGGGGTCCAGAGACCCAGTACTTC,CASSAGGPETQYF